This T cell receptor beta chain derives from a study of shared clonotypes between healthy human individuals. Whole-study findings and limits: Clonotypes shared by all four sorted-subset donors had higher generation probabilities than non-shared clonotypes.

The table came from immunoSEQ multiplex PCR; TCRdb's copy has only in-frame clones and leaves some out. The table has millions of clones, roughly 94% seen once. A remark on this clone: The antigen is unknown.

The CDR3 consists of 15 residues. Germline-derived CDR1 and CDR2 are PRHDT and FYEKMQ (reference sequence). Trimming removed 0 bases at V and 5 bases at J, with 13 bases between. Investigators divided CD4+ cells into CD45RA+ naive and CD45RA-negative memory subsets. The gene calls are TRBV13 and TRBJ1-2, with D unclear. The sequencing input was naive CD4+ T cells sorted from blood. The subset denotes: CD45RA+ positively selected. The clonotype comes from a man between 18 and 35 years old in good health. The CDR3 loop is CASSLGTVEAYGYTF. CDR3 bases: TGTGCCAGCAGCTTAGGGACGGTCGAGGCTTATGGCTACACCTTC.